One and the same sample provided the 4 T cell receptor beta chains below, sequenced in a study of T cell changes during pregnancy in multiple sclerosis (dated 2019 in TCRdb). The method behind the library was the immunoSEQ multiplex PCR assay. TCRdb holds this immuneACCESS table with in-frame rearrangements only. Some clones are missing; in checked studies, unresolved V genes explain under half, and the rest has no known cause. Counted in this sample were around 95,000 clones; 94% of them appeared once. Around 1.7% of the sample goes to the ten largest clones. The sequenced sample was peripheral blood, obtained after pregnancy. These receptors came from a female donor in good health, enrolled as a control in a pregnancy study.

Sample share makes this clone medium-sized (0.01 to 0.1%). Other DNA sequences in this specimen translate into the identical CDR3. The genes are TRBV5-1 and TRBJ1-1; the D gene is possibly TRBD1 (5 bases). The germline gives CDR1 SGHRS, CDR2 YFSETQ. Trimming pared 0 bases from V and 3 bases from J, leaving 9 bases between. The CDR3 is 14 amino acids. The CDR3 nucleotides read TGCGCCAGCAGCTTGGCCGGGGGTTACACTGAAGCTTTCTTT. It encodes CASSLAGGYTEAFF.

V gene TRBV5-4 combines with J gene TRBJ2-2; D perhaps matches TRBD1 (8 bases). V was cut by 0 bases and J by 4 bases, with 13 bases left in between. The CDR3 consists of 16 residues. The V gene's germline CDR1 is SGHNT and CDR2 YYREEE (reference sequence). CDR3 in DNA: TGTGCCAGCAGCTTGGACAGGGGGGGGACCACCGGGGAGCTGTTTTTT. Its protein is CASSLDRGGTTGELFF.

The chain is built from TRBV28 and TRBJ2-7; 14 nucleotides line up with TRBD2. This CDR3 region has 15 residues. V was pared by 5 bases and J by 2 bases, with 2 bases of the junction left unmatched. The germline V gene has CDR1 MDHEN and CDR2 SYDVKM. The CDR3 spells CASSQGLAGAYEQYF. DNA of the CDR3: TGTGCCAGCAGTCAGGGACTAGCGGGGGCCTACGAGCAGTACTTC.

Remarks on this clone: A junction end diverges from the germline sequence, so it may reflect a read error. V and J are TRBV7-7 and TRBJ2-7; TRBD2 matches at 12 bases. The germline V gene has CDR1 SSHAT and CDR2 FNYEAQ (reference sequence). CDR3 length: 16 amino acids. The CDR3 reads CASSPELAGGAYEQYF. The CDR3 DNA follows: TGTGCTAGCAGCCCAGAACTAGCGGGAGGAGCGTACGAGCAGTACTTC.